Listed below are T cell receptor beta chains from one sample, sequenced in a study of blood T cell repertoires in COVID-19. TCRdb keeps only in-frame clones here, not all; method: immunoSEQ multiplex PCR. The repertoire holds about 470,000 clones, around 90% seen once, with roughly 0.72% in the top ten. Material: PBMCs or T cells enriched from blood (not recorded which). The receptors here all came from a young woman who had recovered from COVID-19. Both conserved end residues are part of each CDR3. D genes are given only for firm matches. Expanded clones are given a class, and other clones once, few, many or no size at all.

V gene: TRBV7-8
D gene: TRBD1
J gene: TRBJ1-2
clone size: once
CDR3 protein: CASSIGRQGANYGYTF
CDR3 DNA: TGTGCCAGCAGCATAGGCAGGCAGGGGGCTAACTATGGCTACACCTTC

V gene: TRBV5-4
D gene: NA
J gene: TRBJ2-3
clone size: NA
CDR3 protein: CASSLELADTQYF
CDR3 DNA: TGTGCCAGCAGCTTGGAACTGGCAGATACGCAGTATTTT

V gene: TRBV2
D gene: NA
J gene: TRBJ1-2
clone size: NA
CDR3 protein: CASREGRNYGYTF
CDR3 DNA: TGTGCCTCCAGGGAAGGGAGGAACTATGGCTACACCTTC

V gene: TRBV30
D gene: NA
J gene: TRBJ1-6
clone size: few
CDR3 protein: CAWSVAGAYNSPLHF
CDR3 DNA: TGTGCCTGGAGTGTCGCAGGGGCCTATAATTCACCCCTCCACTTT

V gene: TRBV5-1
D gene: TRBD2
J gene: TRBJ2-1
clone size: NA
CDR3 protein: CASSLTSGYNEQFF
CDR3 DNA: TGCGCCAGCAGCCTGACTAGCGGATACAATGAGCAGTTCTTC

V gene: TRBV2
D gene: NA
J gene: TRBJ1-5
clone size: NA
CDR3 protein: CASRPRVNQPQHF
CDR3 DNA: TGTGCCAGCAGGCCCAGGGTCAATCAGCCCCAGCATTTT

V gene: TRBV10-3
D gene: TRBD1
J gene: TRBJ1-2
clone size: NA
CDR3 protein: CAISEGTGRGYTF
CDR3 DNA: TGTGCCATCAGTGAAGGGACAGGGCGAGGCTACACCTTC

V gene: TRBV28
D gene: NA
J gene: TRBJ1-2
clone size: NA
CDR3 protein: CATHANYGYTF
CDR3 DNA: TGTGCCACCCATGCGAACTATGGCTACACCTTC

V gene: TRBV4-1
D gene: NA
J gene: TRBJ2-7
clone size: once
CDR3 protein: CASSQVALAYEQYF
CDR3 DNA: TGCGCCAGCAGCCAAGTCGCACTAGCTTACGAGCAGTACTTC

V gene: TRBV5-1
D gene: NA
J gene: TRBJ2-7
clone size: NA
CDR3 protein: CASSLSTAYEQYF
CDR3 DNA: TGCGCCAGCAGCTTGTCAACAGCCTACGAGCAGTACTTC

V gene: TRBV14
D gene: NA
J gene: TRBJ1-6
clone size: NA
CDR3 protein: CASSSRGELNSPLHF
CDR3 DNA: TGTGCCAGCAGCTCACGCGGGGAACTTAATTCACCCCTCCACTTT

V gene: TRBV19
D gene: NA
J gene: TRBJ1-1
clone size: once
CDR3 protein: CASSNLVNTEAFF
CDR3 DNA: TGTGCCAGTAGTAATTTAGTGAACACTGAAGCTTTCTTT

V gene: TRBV6-6
D gene: TRBD1
J gene: TRBJ2-7
clone size: NA
CDR3 protein: CASSYAAQGDEQYF
CDR3 DNA: TGTGCCAGCAGTTACGCGGCCCAGGGGGACGAGCAGTACTTC

V gene: TRBV18
D gene: NA
J gene: TRBJ2-4
clone size: NA
CDR3 protein: CASSPLRSDIQYF
CDR3 DNA: TGTGCCAGCTCACCACTCAGGTCGGACATTCAGTACTTC

V gene: TRBV11-2
D gene: NA
J gene: TRBJ1-2
clone size: NA
CDR3 protein: CASSYDRNYYGYTF
CDR3 DNA: TGTGCCAGCAGCTATGACAGGAACTACTATGGCTACACCTTC

V gene: TRBV19
D gene: NA
J gene: TRBJ2-7
clone size: NA
CDR3 protein: CASSIKPGGREQYF
CDR3 DNA: TGTGCCAGTAGTATTAAGCCGGGGGGCCGGGAGCAGTACTTC

V gene: TRBV18
D gene: NA
J gene: TRBJ1-3
clone size: NA
CDR3 protein: CASSPGLSGNTIYF
CDR3 DNA: TGTGCCAGCTCACCGGGCTTGTCTGGAAACACCATATATTTT

V gene: TRBV2
D gene: TRBD2
J gene: TRBJ2-7
clone size: NA
CDR3 protein: CASSEDPGTSGGDHYEQYF
CDR3 DNA: TGTGCCAGCAGTGAAGACCCCGGGACTAGCGGGGGGGACCATTACGAGCAGTACTTC

V gene: TRBV6-1
D gene: NA
J gene: TRBJ2-5
clone size: NA
CDR3 protein: CASSESRAPGETQYF
CDR3 DNA: TGTGCCAGCAGTGAGTCGAGGGCCCCTGGAGAGACCCAGTACTTC

V gene: TRBV19
D gene: TRBD1
J gene: TRBJ1-2
clone size: NA
CDR3 protein: CASSDYITDRQDGYTF
CDR3 DNA: TGTGCCAGTAGTGATTACATTACGGACAGGCAGGATGGCTACACCTTC

V gene: TRBV11-3
D gene: NA
J gene: TRBJ2-2
clone size: NA
CDR3 protein: CASSATRTGELFF
CDR3 DNA: TGTGCCAGCAGCGCCACTAGAACCGGGGAGCTGTTTTTT

V gene: TRBV2
D gene: NA
J gene: TRBJ1-1
clone size: NA
CDR3 protein: CASSLDRNTEAFF
CDR3 DNA: TGTGCCAGCAGCCTGGACAGGAACACTGAAGCTTTCTTT

V gene: TRBV5-4
D gene: NA
J gene: TRBJ2-7
clone size: once
CDR3 protein: CASSHNRGGDEQYF
CDR3 DNA: TGTGCCAGCAGTCATAACCGGGGAGGCGACGAGCAGTACTTC

V gene: TRBV6-1
D gene: NA
J gene: TRBJ2-3
clone size: NA
CDR3 protein: CASREFRDTSTDTQYF
CDR3 DNA: TGTGCCAGCAGAGAATTCCGGGACACCTCCACAGATACGCAGTATTTT

V gene: TRBV28
D gene: TRBD1
J gene: TRBJ1-5
clone size: NA
CDR3 protein: CASSTGGVHQPQHF
CDR3 DNA: TGTGCCAGCAGCACAGGGGGGGTCCATCAGCCCCAGCATTTT

V gene: TRBV30
D gene: TRBD1
J gene: TRBJ1-2
clone size: NA
CDR3 protein: CAWTADRGRGYTF
CDR3 DNA: TGTGCCTGGACCGCGGACAGGGGGCGCGGCTACACCTTC

V gene: TRBV5-1
D gene: NA
J gene: TRBJ2-1
clone size: NA
CDR3 protein: CASGGGLNNEQFF
CDR3 DNA: TGCGCCTCGGGGGGCGGGTTAAACAATGAGCAGTTCTTC

V gene: TRBV29-1
D gene: TRBD1
J gene: TRBJ1-2
clone size: NA
CDR3 protein: CSVVVRGKDGYTF
CDR3 DNA: TGCAGCGTTGTGGTCAGGGGGAAGGATGGCTACACCTTC

V gene: TRBV5-4
D gene: NA
J gene: TRBJ2-3
clone size: once
CDR3 protein: CASSSTYEATDTQYF
CDR3 DNA: TGTGCCAGCAGCTCTACCTACGAGGCGACAGATACGCAGTATTTT

V gene: TRBV19
D gene: NA
J gene: TRBJ2-3
clone size: NA
CDR3 protein: CASSMTGTSTDTQYF
CDR3 DNA: TGTGCCAGTAGTATGACGGGGACTAGCACAGATACGCAGTATTTT

V gene: TRBV15
D gene: NA
J gene: TRBJ1-4
clone size: NA
CDR3 protein: CATSRRRDLNEKLFF
CDR3 DNA: TGTGCCACCAGCAGAAGACGGGATCTTAATGAAAAACTGTTTTTT

V gene: TRBV7-6
D gene: NA
J gene: TRBJ1-1
clone size: NA
CDR3 protein: CASSYRQNTEAFF
CDR3 DNA: TGTGCCAGCAGCTATAGACAGAACACTGAAGCTTTCTTT

V gene: TRBV5-1
D gene: NA
J gene: TRBJ1-6
clone size: NA
CDR3 protein: CASKTENSPLHF
CDR3 DNA: TGCGCCAGCAAGACAGAGAATTCACCCCTCCACTTT

V gene: TRBV9
D gene: TRBD1
J gene: TRBJ1-1
clone size: NA
CDR3 protein: CASSVGQGAVQGEAFF
CDR3 DNA: TGTGCCAGCAGCGTCGGACAGGGGGCGGTTCAGGGTGAAGCTTTCTTT

V gene: TRBV9
D gene: NA
J gene: TRBJ2-1
clone size: NA
CDR3 protein: CASSVVSEPPDNEQFF
CDR3 DNA: TGTGCCAGCAGCGTAGTTAGCGAACCCCCAGACAATGAGCAGTTCTTC

V gene: TRBV4-1
D gene: NA
J gene: TRBJ2-2
clone size: NA
CDR3 protein: CASSQRTVNTGELFF
CDR3 DNA: TGCGCCAGCAGCCAACGGACAGTGAACACCGGGGAGCTGTTTTTT

V gene: TRBV18
D gene: NA
J gene: TRBJ1-3
clone size: NA
CDR3 protein: CASSRPTQGSTIYF
CDR3 DNA: TGTGCCAGCTCCCGTCCGACTCAGGGGAGCACCATATATTTT

V gene: TRBV24-1
D gene: TRBD2
J gene: TRBJ2-1
clone size: NA
CDR3 protein: CATSDPLGDGRSSYNEQFF
CDR3 DNA: TGTGCCACCAGTGACCCCCTAGGCGACGGGAGGAGCTCCTACAATGAGCAGTTCTTC

V gene: TRBV3-1/TRBV3-2
D gene: TRBD2
J gene: TRBJ2-1
clone size: few
CDR3 protein: CASSQDLAGGPYNEQFF
CDR3 DNA: TGTGCCAGCAGCCAAGACTTAGCGGGGGGGCCGTACAATGAGCAGTTCTTC

V gene: TRBV28
D gene: TRBD1
J gene: TRBJ1-3
clone size: NA
CDR3 protein: CASSSQGRAGNTIYF
CDR3 DNA: TGTGCCAGCAGTTCACAGGGGCGGGCTGGAAACACCATATATTTT

V gene: TRBV30
D gene: TRBD1
J gene: TRBJ1-5
clone size: NA
CDR3 protein: CAWSVRTGNQPQHF
CDR3 DNA: TGTGCCTGGAGTGTACGGACAGGGAATCAGCCCCAGCATTTT

V gene: TRBV5-4
D gene: TRBD2
J gene: TRBJ2-7
clone size: few
CDR3 protein: CASSLAGGSYEQYF
CDR3 DNA: TGTGCCAGCAGCTTAGCGGGGGGCTCCTACGAGCAGTACTTC

V gene: TRBV7-9
D gene: NA
J gene: TRBJ2-5
clone size: NA
CDR3 protein: CASSTSQGETQYF
CDR3 DNA: TGTGCCAGCAGCACATCACAGGGTGAGACCCAGTACTTC

V gene: TRBV29-1
D gene: TRBD1
J gene: TRBJ1-4
clone size: NA
CDR3 protein: CSGGRDRGPPTNEKLFF
CDR3 DNA: TGCAGCGGAGGCCGGGACAGGGGACCTCCGACTAATGAAAAACTGTTTTTT

V gene: TRBV19
D gene: TRBD1
J gene: TRBJ1-1
clone size: NA
CDR3 protein: CASTANRGSDTEAFF
CDR3 DNA: TGTGCCAGTACCGCAAACAGGGGCAGCGACACTGAAGCTTTCTTT

V gene: TRBV27
D gene: NA
J gene: TRBJ1-1
clone size: NA
CDR3 protein: CARIRRVTEAFF
CDR3 DNA: TGTGCCAGAATAAGGCGGGTCACTGAAGCTTTCTTT

V gene: TRBV2
D gene: NA
J gene: TRBJ1-2
clone size: NA
CDR3 protein: CASIWTGNYGYTF
CDR3 DNA: TGTGCCAGCATTTGGACGGGGAACTATGGCTACACCTTC

V gene: TRBV9
D gene: TRBD1
J gene: TRBJ1-5
clone size: NA
CDR3 protein: CASSCPGQGASNQPQHF
CDR3 DNA: TGTGCCAGCAGTTGTCCGGGACAGGGGGCAAGCAATCAGCCCCAGCATTTT

V gene: TRBV27
D gene: TRBD1
J gene: TRBJ2-7
clone size: NA
CDR3 protein: CASTPRGQGTFHEQYF
CDR3 DNA: TGTGCCAGCACCCCCCGTGGACAGGGAACCTTCCACGAGCAGTACTTC

V gene: TRBV30
D gene: TRBD1
J gene: TRBJ1-2
clone size: NA
CDR3 protein: CAWRETGVGGYTF
CDR3 DNA: TGTGCCTGGAGGGAAACAGGGGTCGGGGGCTACACCTTC

V gene: TRBV28
D gene: NA
J gene: TRBJ1-2
clone size: NA
CDR3 protein: CASSSGLEQYGYTF
CDR3 DNA: TGTGCCAGCAGTTCCGGACTGGAGCAATATGGCTACACCTTC

V gene: TRBV6-2/TRBV6-3
D gene: TRBD1
J gene: TRBJ1-5
clone size: NA
CDR3 protein: CASSYVPGQGTQPQHF
CDR3 DNA: TGTGCCAGCAGTTACGTTCCGGGACAGGGGACTCAGCCCCAGCATTTT

V gene: TRBV7-6
D gene: NA
J gene: TRBJ2-1
clone size: once
CDR3 protein: CASSPINEQFF
CDR3 DNA: TGTGCCAGCAGCCCTATCAATGAGCAGTTCTTC

V gene: TRBV18
D gene: NA
J gene: TRBJ2-1
clone size: NA
CDR3 protein: CASSPPGSLNEQFF
CDR3 DNA: TGTGCCAGCTCACCCCCAGGGTCTCTCAATGAGCAGTTCTTC